What follows are 17 T cell receptor beta chains derived from one specimen sequenced in a study of PD-L1 blockade in urothelial cancer. Generated by immunoSEQ multiplex PCR, the TCRdb table keeps only in-frame clones and is missing some. Here the sample spans more than 80,000 clones, roughly 80% being singletons. This sample comprised PBMCs, obtained around atezolizumab (anti-PD-L1) treatment. These receptors came from a man between 65 and 85 years old with urothelial cancer.

The V gene is TRBV7-9, the J gene TRBJ2-2; TRBD2 might be the D (5 bases). The CDR3 covers 13 residues. CDR1 is SEHNR, CDR2 FQNEAQ, per germline (reference sequence). The V end was cut by 0 bases, the J end by 6 bases, with 5 bases between. The CDR3 spells CASSLARAGELFF. DNA for the CDR3: TGTGCCAGCAGCTTAGCGCGGGCCGGGGAGCTGTTTTTT.

The chain has TRBV5-4 and TRBJ2-2, with TRBD2 matching over 7 bases. The germline CDR1 and CDR2 sequences are SGHNT and YYREEE (reference sequence). With V trimmed by 4 bases and J by 0 bases, 6 bases remained unmatched. The CDR3 loop spans 16 amino acids. The CDR3 nucleotides are TGTGCCAGCAGCCCTGGTGCGGGGGCGAACACCGGGGAGCTGTTTTTT. This translates into CASSPGAGANTGELFF.

The chain has TRBV9 and TRBJ2-5, with D perhaps TRBD2 (5 bases). The V and J ends lost 4 bases and 4 bases respectively, with 17 bases between them. Germline V lookup: CDR1 SGDLS, CDR2 YYNGEE. CDR3 size: 15 residues. CDR3 sequence reads: CASSPFPGVGETQYF. In nucleotides, the CDR3 is TGTGCCAGCAGCCCATTCCCCGGGGTGGGAGAGACCCAGTACTTC.

The chain links TRBV2 to TRBJ2-1, with 10 bases identical to TRBD2. The V segment lost 10 bases and the J segment 5 bases; nucleotides outside the gene matches: 5. Germline-derived CDR1 and CDR2 are SNHLY and FYNNEI. The CDR3 runs to 13 residues. The CDR3 DNA reads TGTGCCACCTCTAGCGGGGGACACAATGAGCAGTTCTTC. Translation gives CATSSGGHNEQFF.

The chain recombines TRBV27 with TRBJ1-1; maybe TRBD1 (5 bases). The CDR3 length is 12 residues. Germline V gene sequence: CDR1 MNHEY, CDR2 SMNVEV (reference sequence). Trimming pared 9 bases from V and 0 bases from J, leaving 8 bases between. The CDR3 region has the DNA TGTGCCAGTTCAGGGTTGAACACTGAAGCTTTCTTT. Amino acids: CASSGLNTEAFF.

A remark on this clone: Germline and junction disagree at one end, which may indicate a read error. The V gene is TRBV11-2, the J gene TRBJ2-2, with 7 nucleotides matching TRBD2. The CDR3 has 15 amino acids. Germline V gene data show CDR1 as SGHAT and CDR2 as FQNNGV. The CDR3 here is CATSWGGSGTGELFF. CDR3 DNA: TGTGCCACCAGCTGGGGCGGGAGTGGTACCGGGGAGCTGTTTTTT.

The chain couples TRBV7-2 to TRBJ1-1; D call uncertain. Trimming pared 4 bases from V and 2 bases from J, leaving 8 bases between. The germline gives CDR1 SGHTA, CDR2 FQGNSA. CDR3 length: 13 amino acids. CDR3 amino acids: CASSSLFNTEAFF. The CDR3 DNA sequence: TGTGCCAGCAGCTCTTTATTCAACACTGAAGCTTTCTTT.

For this clone: Its ends do not fully match the called genes, so a read error is possible. The V call is TRBV7-4, the J call TRBJ1-2; D perhaps matches TRBD1 (5 bases). Germline-derived CDR1 and CDR2 are SGHVT and SQSDAQ. CDR3 size: 13 residues. The CDR3 nucleotides read TGTGCCAGCAGCCCTTACAGGCCCTATGGCTGCACCTTC. Translating it yields CASSPYRPYGCTF.

The chain recombines TRBV6-6 with TRBJ2-3, with 10 bases aligning to TRBD2. The J segment lost 6 bases and the V segment lost 4 bases, leaving 7 bases of the junction unmatched. The CDR3 runs to 15 residues. Germline CDR1 MNHNY, CDR2 SVGAGI (reference sequence). CDR3 DNA: TGTGCCAGCAGTTGGAGCGGGGGGGCCGGGGATACGCAGTATTTT. Its translation: CASSWSGGAGDTQYF.

V and J are TRBV27 and TRBJ2-1; D might be TRBD1 (6 bases). The germline V and J ends were trimmed by 1 base and 4 bases, with 14 bases remaining between them. Germline CDR1 and CDR2: MNHEY and SMNVEV (reference sequence). The CDR3 has 16 amino acids. CDR3 region: CASSLWAGAVYNEQFF. The CDR3 DNA sequence: TGTGCCAGCAGTTTATGGGCAGGGGCAGTGTACAATGAGCAGTTCTTC.

The rearrangement joins TRBV19 to TRBJ1-1; D unclear. V lost 1 base and J 4 bases, leaving 19 bases between the germline ends. Germline V gene data show CDR1 as LNHDA and CDR2 as SQIVND (reference sequence). The CDR3 is 17 residues long. CDR3 DNA: TGTGCCAGTAGTATAGCCGCCCCGGGCCGGGAGGGCACTGAAGCTTTCTTT. Its translation is CASSIAAPGREGTEAFF.

The chain is built from TRBV9 and TRBJ1-2; 8 bases match TRBD1. Germline V gene data show CDR1 as SGDLS and CDR2 as YYNGEE. CDR3 length equals 11 residues. Trimming took 7 bases from V and 8 from J; bases not matched to a gene: 4. The CDR3 DNA is TGTGCCAGCGACAGGGGAAGAGGCTACACCTTC. Encoded protein: CASDRGRGYTF.

This chain uses TRBV5-4 with TRBJ2-2, with 10 bases matching TRBD1. Germline V gene lookup returns CDR1 SGHNT and CDR2 YYREEE (reference sequence). The CDR3 length is 16 residues. V was pared by 0 bases and J by 5 bases, with 4 bases of the junction left unmatched. The CDR3 DNA sequence: TGTGCCAGCAGCTTGGGACAGGGGGCTGGAACCGGGGAGCTGTTTTTT. Translated: CASSLGQGAGTGELFF. Supplemented by reference TRBV5-4 and TRBJ2-2, the full variable domain reads ETGVTQSPTHLIKTRGQQVTLRCSSQSGHNTVSWYQQALGQGPQFIFQYYREEENGRGNFPPRFSGLQFPNYSSELNVNALELDDSALYLCASSLGQGAGTGELFFGEGSRLTVL.

This sequence joins TRBV19 and TRBJ1-2, with 10 bases fitting TRBD1. Germline V gene sequence: CDR1 LNHDA, CDR2 SQIVND (reference sequence). The length of the CDR3 is 18 residues. V trimming: 5 bases; J trimming: 4 bases; junction bases outside the gene matches: 16. DNA for the CDR3: TGTGCCAGTAGTCGGAGGGGGACAGGGGAAGGGGGACTCTATGGCTACACCTTC. This codes for CASSRRGTGEGGLYGYTF.

The rearrangement links TRBV9 to TRBJ2-2; D might be TRBD2 (5 bases). The CDR3 extends over 17 amino acids. Trimming shortened V by 0 bases and J by 3 bases, and 15 bases separated the two germline ends. Per germline, CDR1 SGDLS and CDR2 YYNGEE. The CDR3 spells CASSVAASLLDTGELFF. In DNA form, the CDR3 reads TGTGCCAGCAGCGTAGCGGCTAGCTTATTGGACACCGGGGAGCTGTTTTTT. The variable domain in full, completed from reference TRBV9 and TRBJ2-2, reads DSGVTQTPKHLITATGQRVTLRCSPRSGDLSVYWYQQSLDQGLQFLIQYYNGEERAKGNILERFSAQQFPDLHSELNLSSLELGDSALYFCASSVAASLLDTGELFFGEGSRLTVL.

The V call is TRBV18, the J call TRBJ2-7, with TRBD2 matching over 8 bases. Trimming cost V 5 bases and J 9 bases; bases outside gene matches: 15. The CDR3 loop spans 15 amino acids. Germline CDR1 KGHSH, CDR2 LQKENI. The CDR3 DNA reads TGTGCCAGCTCATCCGGGGGGGGGCCCCCCAACCTGCAGTACTTC. Encoded protein: CASSSGGGPPNLQYF.

The V gene is TRBV7-2, the J gene TRBJ1-5, with D tentatively TRBD1 (5 bases). The CDR3 totals 14 residues. Germline V gives CDR1 SGHTA, CDR2 FQGNSA. V was clipped by 2 bases and J by 7 bases, with 12 bases between them. The DNA of the CDR3 is TGTGCCAGCAGCTTACAGGGATCAGAACAGCCCCAGCATTTT. This sequence encodes CASSLQGSEQPQHF.